This T cell receptor (beta chain) is drawn from a study of blood T cell repertoires in COVID-19. Measured with immunoSEQ multiplex PCR; TCRdb has only the in-frame clones, and not every one. The profile covers approximately 93,000 clones, with approximately 79% appearing a single time and around 4% taken by the ten largest. V lost 2 bases to trimming and J lost 7 bases, with 17 bases between them. The germline V gene encodes CDR1 GTSNPN and CDR2 SVGIG (reference sequence). The CDR3 contains 15 residues. The chain recombines TRBV30 with TRBJ2-2; D might be TRBD2 (5 bases). The source is a man between 65 and 85 years old with COVID-19, enrolled during active disease. The material sequenced was peripheral blood. CDR3 bases: TGTGCCTGGAGTATAGGACTGGGCTCCGGCGGGGAGCTGTTTTTT. Amino acid sequence: CAWSIGLGSGGELFF.